The 18 T cell receptor beta chains below come from one sample, sequenced in a study of OX40 agonist ivuxolimab in advanced cancers. Repertoires were generated with immunoSEQ multiplex PCR, while TCRdb's copy carries only in-frame clones and drops some. The sample carries approximately 99,000 clones, around 85% recorded once. Here the sequenced sample was CD4+ or CD8+ T cells sorted from blood, taken in a trial of the OX40 agonist ivuxolimab. The receptors derive from an adult with an advanced solid tumor such as melanoma, head and neck, liver or kidney cancer.

This clone came up once. The chain employs TRBV6-7 and TRBJ1-1; 7 nucleotides match TRBD1. TRBV6-7 is an ORF for which the function is uncertain. With V trimmed by 8 bases and J by 5 bases, 8 bases remained unmatched. The length of the CDR3 is 13 residues. The CDR3 nucleotides are TGTGCCAGCGGTGACAGGGAATTGACTGAAGCTTTCTTT. Its translation: CASGDRELTEAFF.

At least ten counts were recorded for this clone. The V call is TRBV6-1, the J call TRBJ1-5; 7 positions agree with TRBD1. V shed 4 bases, J shed 9 bases, and the junction held 9 bases outside the gene matches. CDR3 length: 14 residues. Germline lookup yields CDR1 MNHNS and CDR2 SASEGT. CDR3 nucleotide sequence: TGTGCCAGCAGTGGAACAGGGGTGGATTGGCCCCAGCATTTT. Protein: CASSGTGVDWPQHF.

This clone was seen once. The chain is built from TRBV7-9 and TRBJ2-1; 8 nucleotides line up with TRBD1. The V segment lost 4 bases and the J segment 5 bases; nucleotides outside the gene matches: 13. Germline assignment: CDR1 SEHNR and CDR2 FQNEAQ (reference sequence). The CDR3 has 17 amino acids. The CDR3 here is CASSSFGQGVGDNEQFF. The CDR3 nucleotides read TGTGCCAGCAGCTCATTCGGACAGGGCGTGGGGGACAATGAGCAGTTCTTC.

The V gene is TRBV6-4, the J gene TRBJ2-3, with TRBD2 as a possible D gene (5 bases). Per germline, CDR1 MRHNA and CDR2 SNTAGT. The V gene lost 4 bases and the J gene lost 7 bases, with 9 bases spanning the gap. This CDR3 is built from 12 residues. DNA of the CDR3: TGTGCCAGCAGTGGGACTGGTAATACGCAGTATTTT. Translation gives CASSGTGNTQYF.

The chain combines TRBV28 with TRBJ2-7, with no clear D. The CDR3 contains 15 residues. In germline, CDR1 is MDHEN, CDR2 SYDVKM. The germline V and J ends were trimmed by 6 bases and 2 bases, with 17 bases remaining between them. For the CDR3, the DNA is TGTGCCAGCAGCCAAAGCCGTCAGAGGCCCTACGAGCAGTACTTC. Translation gives CASSQSRQRPYEQYF. Full variable domain (rest looked up from reference TRBV28 and TRBJ2-7): DVKVTQSSRYLVKRTGEKVFLECVQDMDHENMFWYRQDPGLGLRLIYFSYDVKMKEKGDIPEGYSVSREKKERFSLILESASTNQTSMYLCASSQSRQRPYEQYFGPGTRLTVT.

V is TRBV9 and J is TRBJ2-1; TRBD1 is a possible D gene (6 bases). Per germline, CDR1 SGDLS and CDR2 YYNGEE. The CDR3 loop spans 15 amino acids. Deletions cut 0 bases from V and 4 bases from J, with 11 bases between. CDR3 sequence reads: CASSVAAGAYNEQFF. The CDR3 bases are TGTGCCAGCAGCGTAGCCGCAGGGGCGTACAATGAGCAGTTCTTC.

The gene calls are TRBV4-1 and TRBJ1-2; D not resolved. The V and J ends lost 0 bases and 4 bases respectively, with 15 bases between them. Germline-derived CDR1 and CDR2 are MGHRA and YSYEKL. This CDR3 comprises 16 residues. CDR3 sequence: CASSQDEGRASYGYTF. Here the CDR3 DNA reads TGCGCCAGCAGCCAAGATGAAGGGCGGGCGTCCTATGGCTACACCTTC.

The chain is built from TRBV7-8 and TRBJ1-2, with unresolved D. The germline CDR1 and CDR2 sequences are SGHVS and FQNEAQ. Trimming removed 2 bases from V and 8 bases from J, with 12 bases in between. This CDR3 contains 13 residues. The CDR3 reads CASSLRQARGYTF. CDR3 nucleotide sequence: TGTGCCAGCAGCTTACGCCAGGCTAGGGGCTACACCTTC.

This chain connects TRBV9 to TRBJ2-2; unclear D gene. V was clipped by 4 bases and J by 0 bases, with 7 bases between them. The germline V gene has CDR1 SGDLS and CDR2 YYNGEE. The CDR3 totals 14 residues. The CDR3 reads CASSSTANTGELFF. The DNA of the CDR3 is TGTGCCAGCAGCTCCACAGCGAACACCGGGGAGCTGTTTTTT.

This clone has a single count. The CDR3 nucleotides are TGTGCCAGCAGCGTAGGGGACTCGCAAGAGACCCAGTACTTC. Protein: CASSVGDSQETQYF. The V and J genes are TRBV9 and TRBJ2-5, with D possibly TRBD2 on 6 matching bases. The germline CDR1 and CDR2 sequences are SGDLS and YYNGEE. V gave up 0 bases and J gave up 2 bases, with 8 bases separating them. This CDR3 comprises 14 residues. Full variable domain (missing parts from reference TRBV9 and TRBJ2-5): DSGVTQTPKHLITATGQRVTLRCSPRSGDLSVYWYQQSLDQGLQFLIQYYNGEERAKGNILERFSAQQFPDLHSELNLSSLELGDSALYFCASSVGDSQETQYFGPGTRLLVL.

The chain recombines TRBV11-2 with TRBJ2-1; maybe TRBD2 (6 bases). The CDR3 has 16 amino acids. From germline, CDR1 is SGHAT and CDR2 FQNNGV. Trimming pared 5 bases from V and 2 bases from J, leaving 16 bases between. The CDR3 spells CASSATSLGTYNEQFF. CDR3 DNA sequence: TGTGCCAGCAGCGCGACTAGTCTGGGGACCTACAATGAGCAGTTCTTC. The full variable domain, rest sourced from reference TRBV11-2 and TRBJ2-1, is EAGVAQSPRYKIIEKRQSVAFWCNPISGHATLYWYQQILGQGPKLLIQFQNNGVVDDSQLPKDRFSAERLKGVDSTLKIQPAKLEDSAVYLCASSATSLGTYNEQFFGPGTRLTVL.

The chain uses TRBV18 and TRBJ2-1; unclear D gene. Per germline, CDR1 KGHSH and CDR2 LQKENI. The germline V and J ends were trimmed by 5 bases and 0 bases, with 8 bases remaining between them. The CDR3 has 14 residues. The CDR3 region is CASSAQSSYNEQFF. For the CDR3, the DNA is TGTGCCAGCTCAGCCCAGAGCTCCTACAATGAGCAGTTCTTC.

V usage is TRBV9 and J usage is TRBJ2-1; no clear D gene. Germline loops: CDR1 SGDLS, CDR2 YYNGEE. With 4 bases removed from V and 10 bases from J, the gap between germline ends came to 12 bases. The length of the CDR3 is 12 residues. The CDR3 DNA follows: TGTGCCAGCAGCCTAGAGGCGTACGAGCAGTTCTTC. Its protein product is CASSLEAYEQFF.

J is TRBJ2-3 and V is TRBV18; D is perhaps TRBD2 (9 bases). In germline, CDR1 is KGHSH, CDR2 LQKENI. Trimming cost V 0 bases and J 5 bases, with 24 bases left between them. The CDR3 has 19 residues. The chain's CDR3 is CASSPPRGLSSGTEDTQYF. The CDR3 DNA sequence: TGTGCCAGCTCACCACCCAGGGGGCTGTCTAGCGGGACTGAAGATACGCAGTATTTT.

V gene TRBV7-9 combines with J gene TRBJ2-3, with a weak D call TRBD1 (6 bases). Germline CDR1 SEHNR, CDR2 FQNEAQ (reference sequence). This CDR3 has 15 amino acids. V lost 3 bases and J lost 0, with 10 bases in between. The CDR3 region is CASSLGATSTDTQYF. The CDR3 DNA sequence: TGTGCCAGCAGCTTGGGGGCAACTAGCACAGATACGCAGTATTTT. The full variable domain, rest sourced from reference TRBV7-9 and TRBJ2-3, is DTGVSQNPRHKITKRGQNVTFRCDPISEHNRLYWYRQTLGQGPEFLTYFQNEAQLEKSRLLSDRFSAERPKGSFSTLEIQRTEQGDSAMYLCASSLGATSTDTQYFGPGTRLTVL.

The chain is built from TRBV6-4 and TRBJ2-1; D uncertain. Trimming took off 2 bases at V and 6 bases at J, with 14 bases between the two ends. The CDR3 spans 15 residues. From germline, CDR1 is MRHNA and CDR2 SNTAGT. CDR3 bases: TGTGCCAGCAGTGACATCGCAACTGGAGTCAATGAGCAGTTCTTC. This codes for CASSDIATGVNEQFF.

The chain has TRBV4-2 and TRBJ2-3; 7 bases map to TRBD1. Germline CDR1 and CDR2: LGHNA and YNFKEQ. This CDR3 is 15 amino acids long. After removal of 3 bases from V and 1 base from J, the junction contained 4 bases not matched to a gene. The DNA of the CDR3 is TGTGCCAGCAGCCATAGCCAGGGGGGCACAGATACGCAGTATTTT. Its protein is CASSHSQGGTDTQYF.

The V gene is TRBV30, the J gene TRBJ2-7; TRBD2 agrees at 7 bases. This CDR3 is built from 11 residues. Germline values: CDR1 GTSNPN, CDR2 SVGIG (reference sequence). The V gene end was trimmed by 1 base and the J gene end by 7 bases; junction bases not matched to a gene: 1. For the CDR3, the DNA is TGTGCCTGGAGTGGAGCGGGAGAGCAGTACTTC. Encoded protein: CAWSGAGEQYF. Complete variable domain (other parts from reference TRBV30 and TRBJ2-7): SQTIHQWPATLVQPVGSPLSLECTVEGTSNPNLYWYRQAAGRGLQLLFYSVGIGQISSEVPQNLSASRPQDRQFILSSKKLLLSDSGFYLCAWSGAGEQYFGPGTRLTVT.